These T cell receptor beta chains were read from a single sample in a study of T cell repertoires in cytomegalovirus infection. TCRdb re-analysed the reads in MiXCR, keeping a single row per CDR3 protein. The repertoire consists of fewer than 850,000 distinct CDR3 sequences, with 25% to 35% occurring once and the leading ten covering around 13%. Antigen specificity for these receptors is unknown. The sample consisted of cultured CD8+ T cells from PBMCs, taken from culture after CMV antigen stimulation. These receptors came from a human donor in good health (CMV status not recorded). Some clones in this sample may be carry-over from other donors' samples. The CDR3 runs from the conserved cysteine through the conserved F or W. D genes are given only for firm matches. Size is omitted from some rows. Given values are once, few, many or a class for expanded clones.

J gene,V gene,D gene,clone size,CDR3 protein,CDR3 DNA
TRBJ2-4,TRBV2,TRBD2,-,CASRGRLAATKNIQYF,TGTGCCAGCAGGGGCAGACTAGCGGCCACCAAAAACATTCAGTACTTC
TRBJ2-2,TRBV7-9,-,few,CASSPRDTSTGELFF,TGTGCCAGCAGCCCCCGGGACACCTCCACCGGGGAGCTGTTTTTT
TRBJ1-4,TRBV2,-,few,CASGGRLFVF,TGTGCCAGCGGGGGACGCCTTTTTGTTTTT
TRBJ1-5,TRBV28,-,few,CASSLSLGGMDQPQHF,TGTGCCAGCAGTTTATCTTTGGGGGGGATGGACCAGCCCCAGCATTTT
TRBJ1-1,TRBV7-9,-,few,CASSHIFQGGPEAFF,TGTGCCAGCAGCCACATTTTTCAGGGTGGTCCGGAAGCTTTCTTT
TRBJ2-1,TRBV7-2,-,many,CASSLEGFF,TGTGCCAGCAGCTTAGAGGGTTTCTTC
TRBJ2-2,TRBV2,-,-,CASQSANTGELFF,TGTGCCAGCCAAAGCGCGAACACCGGGGAGCTGTTTTTT
TRBJ2-2,TRBV7-9,TRBD2,few,CGGGDSTSNTGELFF,TGTGGGGGAGGGGACTCTACTTCGAACACCGGGGAGCTGTTTTTT
TRBJ1-3,TRBV12-3/TRBV12-4,-,-,CASPGESGNTIYF,TGTGCCAGCCCGGGGGAGTCTGGAAACACCATATATTTT
TRBJ2-2,TRBV4-3,-,-,CASSQDRSGPGELFF,TGCGCCAGCAGCCAAGATCGGTCAGGGCCCGGGGAGCTGTTTTTT
TRBJ1-3,TRBV7-2,-,many,CASSSDGEAGNTIYF,TGTGCCAGCAGCTCGGACGGTGAGGCTGGAAACACCATATATTTT
TRBJ1-3,TRBV19,TRBD1,-,CASSIIRDRANTIYF,TGTGCCAGTAGTATAATCCGGGACAGGGCCAACACCATATATTTT
TRBJ2-3,TRBV10-3,TRBD1,-,CAIRGDSNTDTQYF,TGTGCCATCAGGGGGGACAGTAACACAGATACGCAGTATTTT
TRBJ2-5,TRBV7-2,-,-,CASSLQGWDVGETQYF,TGTGCCAGCAGCCTTCAGGGGTGGGATGTGGGAGAGACCCAGTACTTC
TRBJ1-2,TRBV24-1,-,-,CATSDFSGYGYTF,TGTGCCACCAGTGATTTCTCCGGCTATGGCTACACCTTC
TRBJ2-3,TRBV4-2,-,-,CASSQDGAGAADTQYF,TGTGCCAGCAGCCAAGATGGCGCGGGGGCAGCAGATACGCAGTATTTT
TRBJ1-3,TRBV4-1,-,many,CASSQVGGSGNTIYF,TGCGCCAGCAGCCAAGTGGGCGGCTCTGGAAACACCATATATTTT
TRBJ2-7,TRBV4-1,TRBD1,-,CASSQPGQGVEEQYF,TGCGCCAGCAGCCAACCGGGACAGGGGGTTGAGGAGCAGTACTTC
TRBJ2-1,TRBV19,TRBD2,-,CASSISGGINEQFF,TGTGCCAGTAGTATAAGCGGGGGGATCAATGAGCAGTTCTTC
TRBJ1-6,TRBV19,-,once,CASSIDQLKGNSPLHF,TGTGCCAGTAGTATAGACCAACTCAAAGGCAATTCACCCCTCCACTTT
TRBJ1-1,TRBV7-9,TRBD1,-,CASSGYRGSPRGHAEAFF,TGTGCCAGCAGCGGTTATAGGGGCTCCCCAAGGGGGCATGCTGAAGCTTTCTTT
TRBJ1-5,TRBV6-5,-,-,CASSTQGAEPQHF,TGTGCCAGCAGTACACAGGGTGCCGAGCCCCAGCATTTT
TRBJ1-5,TRBV10-3,-,-,CAISESVSGGQPQHF,TGTGCCATCAGTGAGTCGGTCAGCGGGGGTCAGCCCCAGCATTTT
TRBJ1-2,TRBV7-2,-,-,CASSQKGVDGYTF,TGTGCCAGCAGCCAGAAAGGGGTAGACGGCTACACCTTC
TRBJ2-5,TRBV25-1,TRBD1,-,CASSEDRGGETQYF,TGTGCCAGCAGTGAGGACAGGGGGGGGGAGACCCAGTACTTC
TRBJ1-2,TRBV29-1,TRBD1,-,CSVETGTEVGYTF,TGCAGCGTTGAAACCGGGACAGAGGTTGGCTACACCTTC
TRBJ2-1,TRBV19,-,-,CASSIGLRVEQFF,TGTGCCAGTAGTATAGGCTTGAGAGTTGAGCAGTTCTTC
TRBJ1-2,TRBV6-5,-,few,CASTITAHLNYGYTF,TGTGCCAGCACCATAACAGCACATCTTAACTATGGCTACACCTTC
TRBJ2-1,TRBV4-1,-,once,CASSQEQARPLGDEQFF,TGCGCCAGCAGCCAAGAACAGGCTCGACCCCTTGGCGATGAGCAGTTCTTC
TRBJ1-4,TRBV7-9,TRBD1,-,CASSLANRGATNEKLFF,TGTGCCAGCAGCTTAGCGAACAGGGGGGCAACTAATGAAAAACTGTTTTTT
TRBJ2-1,TRBV11-2,-,-,CASSLRLIGSYNEQFF,TGTGCCAGCAGCTTAAGGCTGATTGGCTCCTACAATGAGCAGTTCTTC
TRBJ2-1,TRBV20-1,TRBD2,-,CSARDPSSGGRYNEQFF,TGCAGTGCTAGAGATCCTTCCAGCGGGGGGAGATACAATGAGCAGTTCTTC
TRBJ2-5,TRBV7-2,TRBD1,many,CASSRRGLVETQYF,TGTGCCAGCAGCCGCAGGGGGCTGGTGGAGACCCAGTACTTC
TRBJ2-1,TRBV7-3,-,-,CASSLKGGLTPYNEQFF,TGTGCCAGCAGCTTAAAAGGGGGACTAACTCCCTACAATGAGCAGTTCTTC
TRBJ2-2,TRBV4-1,-,few,CASSQQQEVTGELFF,TGCGCCAGCAGCCAACAACAGGAGGTCACCGGGGAGCTGTTTTTT
TRBJ2-1,TRBV4-2,TRBD2,-,CASSGRTSSYNEQFF,TGTGCCAGCAGCGGTCGGACTAGCTCCTACAATGAGCAGTTCTTC
TRBJ1-1,TRBV6-2/TRBV6-3,-,-,CASSPLLDTNVEAFF,TGTGCCAGCAGTCCCCTTCTGGACACCAATGTTGAAGCTTTCTTT
TRBJ1-1,TRBV7-6,-,-,CASSLGEGGLSAEAFF,TGTGCCAGCAGCTTAGGGGAGGGAGGGCTCTCGGCTGAAGCTTTCTTT
TRBJ1-5,TRBV4-1,TRBD1,few,CASSQTGTGEAQPQHF,TGCGCCAGCAGCCAGACCGGGACAGGGGAGGCTCAACCCCAGCATTTT
TRBJ2-7,TRBV19,-,-,CASSEGLGYEQYF,TGTGCCAGTAGTGAGGGTTTAGGCTACGAGCAGTACTTC
TRBJ1-2,TRBV4-1,-,-,CASSQHGGRDYGYTF,TGCGCCAGCAGCCAACATGGTGGCAGAGACTATGGCTACACCTTC
TRBJ2-3,TRBV7-4,TRBD1,-,CASSFMGSRDRGRTQYF,TGTGCCAGCAGCTTTATGGGGAGCCGGGACAGGGGGCGTACGCAGTATTTT
TRBJ1-1,TRBV4-1,TRBD1,-,CASSHPGTGTEAFF,TGCGCCAGCAGCCATCCCGGGACAGGCACTGAAGCTTTCTTT